There are a few counts of the clone carrying this TCR beta chain. Its antigen is not known. The PCR had 60 Vbeta and 13 Jbeta primers. The assay was immunoSEQ multiplex PCR, and TCRdb's table has in-frame clones only and misses some. The sample consists of 150,000 to 200,000 clones, roughly four fifths of them appearing once. The data were obtained in a study of cytomegalovirus exposure and HLA in healthy donors. Broader study findings: Later analysis identified a missense DCLRE1C variant that was linked to TCR beta V- and J-gene trimming. The presence/absence work took it that sequencing depth was about the same across donors.

This sequence was found in a man aged 18 to 29 in good health and CMV-seronegative. The material sequenced was PBMCs.

CDR3 in DNA: TGTGCCAGCAGCGTACAGGGGGCGTTTGCAGATACGCAGTATTTT. This sequence encodes CASSVQGAFADTQYF. The J gene is TRBJ2-3, the V gene TRBV9; 8 positions agree with TRBD1. The germline V gene encodes CDR1 SGDLS and CDR2 YYNGEE. V was pared by 1 base and J by 4 bases, with 5 bases of the junction left unmatched. CDR3 length equals 15 residues.